A selection of T cell receptor beta chains follows, all from one sample in a study of post-analysis software for immune sequencing data. TCRdb independently ran MiXCR on the PCR reads; one entry per CDR3 protein. In the table there are about 540,000 distinct CDR3 sequences, around 34% of which are singletons. The material sequenced was blood. The receptors stem from a girl under 18 with multiple sclerosis. CDR3s include the opening cysteine and the closing phenylalanine or tryptophan. The D gene is left open where the match is weak. The listing skips clone size in some rows; elsewhere it reads once, few, many or a size class.

>TRBJ1-1|few|TRBV9|NA
TGTGCCAGCACCGGAGGCGTCAACACTGAAGCTTTCTTT
CASTGGVNTEAFF
>TRBJ1-2|NA|TRBV2|NA
TGTGCCAGCAAGGTGAGACAGGAGTCAAACTATGGCTACACCTTC
CASKVRQESNYGYTF
>TRBJ2-7|few|TRBV20-1|TRBD1
TGCAGCGGCGAGCCGGGACAGGGGTTCCTCAGGGGCTACGAGCAGTACTTC
CSGEPGQGFLRGYEQYF
>TRBJ2-3|few|TRBV4-1|NA
TGCGCCAGCAGCCAACCGGGAAGCACAGATACGCAGTATTTT
CASSQPGSTDTQYF
>TRBJ2-1|few|TRBV10-1|NA
TGCGCCAGCAGTGGTAGACCCGACAGGCGACGAGAGGACAATGAGCAGTTCTTC
CASSGRPDRRREDNEQFF
>TRBJ2-5|many|TRBV6-5|NA
TGTGCCAGCAACCCAACCCTCGGAGCGCAAGAGACCCAGTACTTC
CASNPTLGAQETQYF
>TRBJ1-5|NA|TRBV9|NA
TGTGCCAGCAGCGTAAGGGGAACAGGGCCCCAGCATTTT
CASSVRGTGPQHF
>TRBJ1-2|NA|TRBV12-3/TRBV12-4|NA
TGTGCCAGCACCTATGGGGTGGGCTATGGCTACACCTTC
CASTYGVGYGYTF
>TRBJ2-5|NA|TRBV20-1|NA
TGCAGTGCCTCCCGTGCAGGGGTAGAGACCCAGTACTTC
CSASRAGVETQYF
>TRBJ1-4|NA|TRBV20-1|NA
TGCAGTGCTAGAGTTTATGAAAAACTGTTTTTT
CSARVYEKLFF
>TRBJ2-7|NA|TRBV27|TRBD1
TGTGCCAGCAGTTTATCGACAGGGGGACCCTACGAGCAGTACTTC
CASSLSTGGPYEQYF
>TRBJ2-1|many|TRBV20-1|NA
TGCAGTGCCCTCCCGCGCCCCTACAATGAGCAGTTCTTC
CSALPRPYNEQFF
>TRBJ1-4|NA|TRBV28|NA
TGTGCCAGCAGTAGGACCACGGGGGCTAATGAAAAACTGTTTTTT
CASSRTTGANEKLFF
>TRBJ2-1|NA|TRBV11-2|NA
TGTGCCAGCAGCCCCCGCGGGGTAGCGCGGTACAATGAGCAGTTCTTC
CASSPRGVARYNEQFF
>TRBJ2-7|NA|TRBV20-1|TRBD1
TGCAGTGCTAGACGGGGGGACAGGGGGCTTGGGTCCTACGAGCAGTACTTC
CSARRGDRGLGSYEQYF
>TRBJ1-5|NA|TRBV20-1|TRBD1
TGCAGTGCTAGCCGCTGGGACAGGGGATTCACTCAGCCCCAGCATTTT
CSASRWDRGFTQPQHF